What follows are 29 T cell receptor beta chains derived from one specimen sequenced in a study of T cells after yellow fever vaccination. TCRdb re-analysed the 5' RACE reads in MiXCR, keeping a single row per CDR3 protein. The sample records some 420,000 distinct CDR3 sequences, around 20% being singletons. Sequenced here: PBMCs, sampled before the yellow fever booster vaccination. These receptors were collected from a man younger than 35 who received the YFV17D yellow fever vaccine.

There are many counts of this clonotype. CDR3 sequence reads: CASSPVAGGYPDTQYF. The DNA of the CDR3 is TGTGCCAGCAGCCCCGTGGCGGGGGGGTACCCAGATACGCAGTATTTT. This chain uses TRBV7-6 with TRBJ2-3; 9 nucleotides match TRBD2. CDR1 and CDR2 from the germline V gene are SGHVS and FNYEAQ. The CDR3 has 16 residues. Trimming removed 5 bases from V and 4 bases from J; junction bases left unmatched: 10.

The CDR3 here is CASRYRGLVGNEQFF. DNA of the CDR3: TGTGCCAGCAGATACAGGGGCCTGGTGGGCAATGAGCAGTTCTTC. This chain connects TRBV12-3 or TRBV12-4 to TRBJ2-1; 7 bases line up with TRBD1. The J segment lost 6 bases and the V segment lost 6 bases, leaving 11 bases of the junction unmatched. The CDR3 loop spans 15 amino acids.

The chain couples TRBV7-2 to TRBJ1-4, with a weak D call TRBD1 (5 bases). The germline V gene has CDR1 SGHTA and CDR2 FQGNSA. The CDR3 consists of 15 residues. V was cut by 1 base and J by 7 bases, with 13 bases left in between. CDR3 DNA sequence: TGTGCCAGCAGCTTAGGCGGGATGAGGGGTGAAAAACTGTTTTTT. This encodes CASSLGGMRGEKLFF.

The rearrangement uses TRBV15 and TRBJ2-2; D remains ambiguous. Trimming left V 0 bases short and J 9 bases short, with 2 bases between. Germline V gene sequence: CDR1 LNHNV, CDR2 YYDKDF (reference sequence). This CDR3 spans 11 amino acids. The CDR3 reads CATSRERELFF. The CDR3 coding sequence is TGTGCCACCAGCAGAGAAAGGGAGCTGTTTTTT. Complete variable domain (other parts from reference TRBV15 and TRBJ2-2): DAMVIQNPRYQVTQFGKPVTLSCSQTLNHNVMYWYQQKSSQAPKLLFHYYDKDFNNEADTPDNFQSRRPNTSFCFLDIRSPGLGDTAMYLCATSRERELFFGEGSRLTVL.

The J gene is TRBJ2-5, the V gene TRBV4-3; D is ambiguous. Looked up from germline, CDR1 is LGHNA and CDR2 is YSLEER. The CDR3 is made up of 13 amino acids. Trimming stripped 0 bases from V and 5 bases from J, with 7 bases between. The CDR3 sequence is CASSQEFAETQYF. CDR3 sequence (DNA): TGCGCCAGCAGCCAAGAATTCGCCGAGACCCAGTACTTC.

The chain carries TRBV10-2 and TRBJ2-5, with unresolved D. There are 15 residues in the CDR3. CDR1 and CDR2 from the germline V gene are WSHSY and SAAADI. V lost 4 bases and J lost 3, with 15 bases in between. The DNA of the CDR3 is TGCGCCAGCAGTGCGCCCCCGTGGGAAAAAGAGACCCAGTACTTC. It encodes CASSAPPWEKETQYF.

This clonotype was detected only a few times. The chain uses TRBV6-5 and TRBJ1-2, with 9 bases aligning to TRBD1. Germline values: CDR1 MNHEY, CDR2 SVGAGI. Trimming removed 5 bases from V and 6 bases from J; junction bases left unmatched: 4. The CDR3 runs 13 residues. CDR3 residues: CASSPRDRDGYTF. CDR3 nucleotides: TGTGCCAGCAGTCCCCGGGACAGGGATGGCTACACCTTC.

This chain connects TRBV5-5 to TRBJ1-1; D gene uncertain. V was cut by 2 bases and J by 7 bases, with 9 bases left in between. Germline values: CDR1 SGHKS, CDR2 YYEKEE (reference sequence). The CDR3 is made up of 12 amino acids. The CDR3 DNA follows: TGTGCCAGCAGCTTTAATGTCCATGAAGCTTTCTTT. Protein product: CASSFNVHEAFF.

This chain uses TRBV20-1 with TRBJ1-1, with D unclear. The CDR3 consists of 13 residues. The V gene's germline CDR1 is DFQATT and CDR2 SNEGSKA (reference sequence). Deletions cut 6 bases from V and 3 bases from J, with 14 bases between. This CDR3 reads CSARGAEDTEAFF. DNA of the CDR3: TGCAGTGCCCGTGGAGCGGAGGACACTGAAGCTTTCTTT.

The chain couples TRBV7-2 to TRBJ1-3, with D perhaps matching TRBD1 (5 bases). This CDR3 spans 13 amino acids. Germline V lookup: CDR1 SGHTA, CDR2 FQGNSA. Trimming removed 5 bases from V and 0 bases from J, with 5 bases in between. This CDR3 is CASSTGSGNTIYF. The CDR3 region has the DNA TGTGCCAGCAGCACAGGCTCTGGAAACACCATATATTTT. The whole variable domain, remainder taken from reference TRBV7-2 and TRBJ1-3, is GAGVSQSPSNKVTEKGKDVELRCDPISGHTALYWYRQSLGQGLEFLIYFQGNSAPDKSGLPSDRFSAERTGGSVSTLTIQRTQQEDSAVYLCASSTGSGNTIYFGEGSWLTVV.

This clonotype was seen more than once but under ten times. J is TRBJ2-1 and V is TRBV4-3; 8 bases fit TRBD2. The trim removed 0 bases at V and 4 bases at J, leaving 8 bases unmatched. Per the germline V gene, CDR1 is LGHNA and CDR2 is YSLEER. This CDR3 is built from 17 residues. The CDR3 DNA reads TGCGCCAGCAGCCAAGATTGGACGGGGGGGGAATACAATGAGCAGTTCTTC. Translating it yields CASSQDWTGGEYNEQFF.

The chain is built from TRBV12-3 or TRBV12-4 and TRBJ2-7, with D perhaps matching TRBD2 (7 bases). Trimming stripped 6 bases from V and 5 bases from J, with 11 bases between. This CDR3 comprises 12 residues. Here the CDR3 reads CASSWGGHEQYF. The CDR3 nucleotides read TGTGCCAGCAGCTGGGGGGGCCACGAGCAGTACTTC.

This clonotype was picked up many times. The chain has TRBV7-2 and TRBJ2-3, with D hard to call. Deletions cut 5 bases from V and 1 base from J, with 13 bases between. Per germline, CDR1 SGHTA and CDR2 FQGNSA. This CDR3 spans 15 amino acids. In nucleotides, the CDR3 is TGTGCCAGCAGCCTCTTGGGGTGGGGCACAGATACGCAGTATTTT. Its protein product is CASSLLGWGTDTQYF.

This chain uses TRBV4-2 with TRBJ1-4; no clear D gene. V was shortened by 0 bases and J by 0 bases, with 8 bases between the two germline ends. The CDR3 has 16 residues. Per germline, CDR1 LGHNA and CDR2 YNFKEQ. The CDR3 loop reads CASSQEVAPTNEKLFF. Here the CDR3 DNA reads TGTGCCAGCAGCCAAGAGGTCGCCCCAACTAATGAAAAACTGTTTTTT.

The rearrangement links TRBV7-9 to TRBJ1-4; possible D gene TRBD1, 6 bases. Looked up from germline, CDR1 is SEHNR and CDR2 is FQNEAQ (reference sequence). V was trimmed by 5 bases and J by 10 bases, leaving 17 bases between them. There are 14 residues in the CDR3. DNA for the CDR3: TGTGCCAGCAGCGTCCAGGGGAACAAGGGAAAACTGTTTTTT. Translated, it gives CASSVQGNKGKLFF.

The rearrangement uses TRBV4-3 and TRBJ1-1; tentative D call: TRBD1 (5 bases). Trimming took off 3 bases at V and 6 bases at J, with 8 bases between the two ends. Germline CDR1 and CDR2: LGHNA and YSLEER. The CDR3 is 12 residues long. Written as DNA, the CDR3 is TGCGCCAGCAGCCAGGGGGAGGCTGAAGCTTTCTTT. Translation gives CASSQGEAEAFF.

The chain has TRBV10-3 and TRBJ2-1; D not resolved. Germline values: CDR1 ENHRY, CDR2 SYGVKD. The CDR3 covers 13 residues. Trimming left V 8 bases short and J 4 bases short, with 12 bases between. The CDR3, as DNA: TGTGCCATCTTACGGAATGAATACAATGAGCAGTTCTTC. It yields the protein CAILRNEYNEQFF.

This clonotype was recorded a few times. The chain employs TRBV9 and TRBJ2-1, with 9 bases matching TRBD1. Germline assignment: CDR1 SGDLS and CDR2 YYNGEE. The CDR3 totals 13 residues. Trimming cost V 3 bases and J 9 bases; bases outside gene matches: 4. CDR3 in amino acids: CASSAGQGSEQFF. The CDR3 DNA reads as TGTGCCAGCAGCGCCGGACAGGGGAGTGAGCAGTTCTTC.

The V gene is TRBV12-3 or TRBV12-4, the J gene TRBJ2-4, with 10 bases fitting TRBD1. V lost 4 bases and J lost 10; bases outside the gene matches: 4. CDR3 length: 13 amino acids. CDR3 protein: CASSSRDRGIQYF. Written as DNA, the CDR3 is TGTGCCAGCAGTTCGCGGGACAGGGGAATTCAGTACTTC.

The rearrangement links TRBV5-1 to TRBJ2-2, with D perhaps TRBD2 (5 bases). This CDR3 is built from 15 residues. Trimming cost V 4 bases and J 1 base, with 11 bases left between them. CDR1 is SGHRS, CDR2 YFSETQ, per germline. The DNA for the CDR3 is TGCGCCAGCAGCGTTTGGACTGTGAACACCGGGGAGCTGTTTTTT. Translated, it gives CASSVWTVNTGELFF.

This clonotype was recorded at least ten times. The chain combines TRBV24-1 with TRBJ2-3; perhaps TRBD2 as D (6 bases). V was pared by 9 bases and J by 0 bases, with 15 bases between. Germline loops: CDR1 KGHDR, CDR2 SFDVKD. This CDR3 contains 15 residues. The CDR3 reads CATPGTEDSTDTQYF. The DNA for the CDR3 is TGTGCCACCCCCGGGACTGAAGATAGCACAGATACGCAGTATTTT.

V and J are TRBV9 and TRBJ2-4; D might be TRBD1 (5 bases). Trimming took 0 bases from V and 4 from J, leaving 8 bases between them. The CDR3 consists of 14 residues. Germline V gene data show CDR1 as SGDLS and CDR2 as YYNGEE. This chain's CDR3 is CASSVGGTKNIQYF. In nucleotides, the CDR3 is TGTGCCAGCAGCGTAGGGGGCACGAAAAACATTCAGTACTTC.

This clonotype was seen only a few times. This chain links TRBV7-9 with TRBJ1-5, with D possibly matching TRBD1 (6 bases). The CDR3 loop spans 15 amino acids. The V gene lost 1 base and the J gene lost 6 bases, with 13 bases spanning the gap. Germline V gene data show CDR1 as SEHNR and CDR2 as FQNEAQ (reference sequence). CDR3 protein: CASSLGSGGGQPQHF. Here the CDR3 DNA reads TGTGCCAGCAGCTTAGGATCCGGGGGCGGTCAGCCCCAGCATTTT.

This clonotype appeared many times. CDR3 loop: CSAGAGGPYEQYV. In DNA, the CDR3 is TGCAGTGCTGGGGCGGGAGGTCCCTACGAGCAGTACGTC. The chain combines TRBV20-1 with TRBJ2-7; TRBD2 matches 8 bases. J lost 2 bases, V lost 5 bases, and 5 bases had no gene match. Germline CDR1 DFQATT, CDR2 SNEGSKA (reference sequence). The CDR3 covers 13 residues.

This clonotype was recorded many times. The CDR3: CASSLARGGELFF. Written as DNA, the CDR3 is TGTGCCAGCAGCTTAGCGCGAGGGGGGGAGCTGTTTTTT. The chain employs TRBV7-2 and TRBJ2-2, with D possibly being TRBD2 (5 bases). The CDR3 covers 13 residues. Looked up from germline, CDR1 is SGHTA and CDR2 is FQGNSA. V dropped 0 bases and J dropped 8 bases, with 7 bases sitting between them.

The CDR3 DNA reads TGTGCCAGCAGCACCTGGACAGGGGGCCTCTGGGGCTACACCTTC. Translated, it gives CASSTWTGGLWGYTF. This chain connects TRBV7-2 to TRBJ1-2; 11 bases fit TRBD1. This CDR3 is 15 amino acids long. V lost 5 bases to trimming and J lost 8 bases; unmatched junction nucleotides: 10. In germline, CDR1 is SGHTA, CDR2 FQGNSA.

This clonotype was seen once. V is TRBV11-3 and J is TRBJ2-2, with TRBD1 matching over 10 bases. CDR3 length: 18 amino acids. Germline CDR1 reads SGHNT; CDR2 reads YENEEA. The V and J ends lost 2 bases and 3 bases, in that order; junction bases with no gene match: 9. Written as DNA, the CDR3 is TGTGCCAGCAGCTTAAGGAGACAGGGGGCGCGGGACACCGGGGAGCTGTTTTTT. Residues: CASSLRRQGARDTGELFF.

V gene TRBV4-1 combines with J gene TRBJ1-1, with D unresolved. V lost 0 bases, J lost 4 bases, and 9 bases lay in between. This CDR3 contains 14 residues. CDR1 is MGHRA, CDR2 YSYEKL, per germline. CDR3 region: CASSQDHRGTEAFF. CDR3 nucleotides: TGCGCCAGCAGCCAAGATCATCGGGGCACTGAAGCTTTCTTT.

The V gene is TRBV15, the J gene TRBJ2-3, with TRBD1 matching over 8 bases. CDR3 length equals 17 residues. CDR1 and CDR2 from the germline V gene are LNHNV and YYDKDF (reference sequence). With V trimmed by 4 bases and J by 5 bases, 14 bases remained unmatched. The CDR3 DNA reads TGTGCCACCAGCACACCAGACAGGGGCCCTAGTCTAGATACGCAGTATTTT. Its translation: CATSTPDRGPSLDTQYF.